This TCR beta chain derives from a study of identical twins. Study findings and constraints: Invariant MAIT and iNKT cells are populations that could partly confound zero-insertion analyses. Without tracking the same donors, conclusions rested on cross-sectional statistical analysis. Abundant beta clonotypes from cord blood bore fewer insertions; memory repertoires lacked this pattern.

Germline-derived CDR1 and CDR2 are MGHRA and YSYEKL. The CDR3 runs 15 residues. Trimming took 3 bases from V and 4 from J; bases not matched to a gene: 8. cDNA carried unique molecular identifiers, and a universal primer site was added by template switching. TCRdb fed the 5' RACE reads into MiXCR, producing one record per CDR3 protein. The sample yields under 300,000 distinct CDR3 sequences, 12% seen once. In its sample, this clonotype was seen many times. Its antigen is as yet unknown. The same data also contributed to another study, on yellow fever vaccine responses in identical twins.

Material: memory (CD45RO+) T cells sorted from blood. The rearrangement links TRBV4-1 to TRBJ2-7, with TRBD1 matching over 8 bases. The source of this sequence is a woman under 30 in good health. DNA for the CDR3: TGCGCCAGCAGCCAGGCCGGGACAGGTACATACGAGCAGTACTTC. Translation: CASSQAGTGTYEQYF.